These 21 T cell receptor beta chains originate from one sample sequenced in a study of human T cells and chemical hapten exposure. TCRdb used MiXCR to reprocess the RACE reads, holding one entry per CDR3 protein. In the table there are about 340,000 distinct CDR3 sequences, about 7% of which are singletons. Indicated time point: patch test 1, 2 weeks after DPC sensitization. Treatment described: therapeutic diphenylcyclopropenone sensitization with weekly scalp DPC. The material was whole blood, obtained in connection with sensitization to the hapten diphenylcyclopropenone (DPC). The receptor source for this set is a woman aged 18 to 35 with alopecia areata. Some clones in this sample may be carry-over from other donors' samples.

This chain connects TRBV6-2 or TRBV6-3 to TRBJ2-4; 7 bases match TRBD1. Trimming at V came to 4 bases and at J to 7 bases, leaving 7 bases not matched to a gene. CDR3 length equals 14 residues. Germline V lookup: CDR1 MNHEY, CDR2 SVGEGT. The CDR3 is CASSFVTGANIQYF. The CDR3 DNA is TGTGCCAGCAGTTTCGTTACAGGGGCGAACATTCAGTACTTC.

The V and J genes are TRBV12-3 or TRBV12-4 and TRBJ1-2; maybe TRBD1 (6 bases). This CDR3 contains 14 residues. V gave up 2 bases and J gave up 2 bases, with 9 bases separating them. The CDR3 loop reads CASSLLDSNYGYTF. Here the CDR3 DNA reads TGTGCCAGCAGTTTATTGGACAGCAACTATGGCTACACCTTC.

This rearrangement joins TRBV14 to TRBJ1-2, with 8 nucleotides matching TRBD1. This CDR3 is 18 amino acids long. V was pared by 0 bases and J by 2 bases, with 11 bases of the junction left unmatched. Germline V gene lookup returns CDR1 SGHDN and CDR2 FVKESK. The CDR3 sequence: CASSQDPINRGINYGYTF. CDR3 nucleotide sequence: TGTGCCAGCAGCCAAGATCCAATAAACAGGGGGATCAACTATGGCTACACCTTC.

This clonotype was detected many times. V is TRBV7-8 and J is TRBJ1-5, with TRBD1 as a possible D gene (6 bases). The V end was cut by 5 bases, the J end by 4 bases, with 18 bases between. The CDR3 sequence is 16 residues long. Per the germline V gene, CDR1 is SGHVS and CDR2 is FQNEAQ. The chain's CDR3 is CASSLYPGQLNQPQHF. The CDR3 coding sequence is TGTGCCAGCAGCCTGTATCCGGGACAACTAAATCAGCCCCAGCATTTT.

The sample holds a few counts of this clonotype. V gene TRBV6-2 or TRBV6-3 combines with J gene TRBJ2-3; D may be TRBD1 (5 bases). Trimming left V 2 bases short and J 1 base short, with 13 bases between. This CDR3 is built from 16 residues. CDR1 and CDR2 from the germline V gene are MNHEY and SVGEGT. CDR3 in amino acids: CASSYAGHPRTDTQYF. CDR3 sequence (DNA): TGTGCCAGCAGTTACGCCGGACACCCACGCACAGATACGCAGTATTTT.

This clonotype was counted at least ten times. V and J are TRBV5-1 and TRBJ1-1, with D tentatively TRBD1 (6 bases). This CDR3 comprises 14 residues. V gave up 4 bases and J gave up 0 bases, with 10 bases separating them. Germline V CDR1 and CDR2: SGHRS, YFSETQ. CDR3 residues: CASSMDSMNTEAFF. The CDR3 DNA reads as TGCGCCAGCAGCATGGACAGCATGAACACTGAAGCTTTCTTT.

The gene calls are TRBV9 and TRBJ2-7; the D is unclear. Germline V CDR1 and CDR2: SGDLS, YYNGEE. V was clipped by 0 bases and J by 3 bases, with 13 bases between them. The CDR3 extends over 15 amino acids. CDR3 sequence reads: CASSVAGTPLYEQYF. In nucleotides, the CDR3 is TGTGCCAGCAGCGTAGCCGGCACCCCACTCTACGAGCAGTACTTC. The full variable domain, rest sourced from reference TRBV9 and TRBJ2-7, is DSGVTQTPKHLITATGQRVTLRCSPRSGDLSVYWYQQSLDQGLQFLIQYYNGEERAKGNILERFSAQQFPDLHSELNLSSLELGDSALYFCASSVAGTPLYEQYFGPGTRLTVT.

About this clonotype: A much larger clonotype is one base distant, so this may be a read error. The chain employs TRBV4-3 and TRBJ2-6, with 7 bases aligning to TRBD2. Germline CDR1 is LGHNA and CDR2 is YSLEER. The CDR3 extends over 16 amino acids. The DNA for the CDR3 is TGCGCCAGCAGCCAAGATGCGGGAGCTGGGGCCAGCGTCCTGACTTTC. It yields the protein CASSQDAGAGASVLTF.

This clonotype was found a few times. Here the CDR3 DNA reads TGCGCCAGCAGCTTAAATACAGGGGCTGGGGCCAACGTCCTGACTTTC. Its protein product is CASSLNTGAGANVLTF. The chain links TRBV5-1 to TRBJ2-6, with TRBD1 matching over 7 bases. The junction had 4 bases not matched to a gene; V was cut back by 2 bases and J by 2 bases. Germline CDR1 reads SGHRS; CDR2 reads YFSETQ. CDR3 size: 16 residues.

The V gene is TRBV20-1, the J gene TRBJ1-3; D remains ambiguous. V was clipped by 3 bases and J by 0 bases, with 9 bases between them. Germline CDR1 is DFQATT and CDR2 is SNEGSKA (reference sequence). The CDR3 has 14 residues. The DNA for the CDR3 is TGCAGTGCTAGTGTCCGCAACTCTGGAAACACCATATATTTT. Protein sequence: CSASVRNSGNTIYF.

The sample holds many counts of this clonotype. The rearrangement joins TRBV6-2 or TRBV6-3 to TRBJ2-2, with TRBD1 as a possible D gene (5 bases). From germline, CDR1 is MNHEY and CDR2 SVGEGT. Trimming pared 6 bases from V and 6 bases from J, leaving 14 bases between. There are 14 residues in the CDR3. This chain's CDR3 is CASRGREEAGELFF. CDR3 in DNA: TGTGCCAGCAGGGGCAGGGAAGAGGCCGGGGAGCTGTTTTTT.

This clonotype was counted a few times. This chain joins TRBV5-6 and TRBJ2-3, with D unresolved. The CDR3 sequence is 17 residues long. Trimming cost V 3 bases and J 0 bases, with 17 bases left between them. Germline CDR1 SGHDT, CDR2 YYEEEE. The CDR3: CASSSQTASPSTDTQYF. CDR3 DNA: TGTGCCAGCAGCTCCCAAACTGCCTCTCCCAGCACAGATACGCAGTATTTT.

This clonotype came up a few times. The gene calls are TRBV28 and TRBJ1-6, with a tentative D call TRBD1 (5 bases). Trimming removed 7 bases at V and 0 bases at J, with 10 bases between. The CDR3 runs 15 residues. Germline V CDR1 and CDR2: MDHEN, SYDVKM. CDR3 protein: CASKKGSSYNSPLHF. CDR3 bases: TGTGCCAGCAAGAAGGGGAGCTCCTATAATTCACCCCTCCACTTT.

This clonotype was seen many times. The CDR3 sequence is CASSLMSSGANVLTF. The CDR3 DNA is TGTGCCAGCAGCTTAATGAGCTCTGGGGCCAACGTCCTGACTTTC. This rearrangement joins TRBV7-9 to TRBJ2-6; D is uncertain. CDR3 length: 15 amino acids. Trimming stripped 2 bases from V and 0 bases from J, with 5 bases between. Germline V lookup: CDR1 SEHNR, CDR2 FQNEAQ (reference sequence).

CDR3 sequence (DNA): TGTGCCAGCAGCTTCCTCCCTCAGGGGACCGGGGAGCTGTTTTTT. Its translation is CASSFLPQGTGELFF. This rearrangement joins TRBV7-8 to TRBJ2-2; tentatively, D is TRBD1 (6 bases). The CDR3 extends over 15 amino acids. The germline V gene has CDR1 SGHVS and CDR2 FQNEAQ. V was cut by 3 bases and J by 5 bases, with 13 bases left in between.

V gene TRBV6-2 or TRBV6-3 combines with J gene TRBJ2-3, with TRBD1 matching over 8 bases. Unmatched junction bases numbered 9, after V lost 6 bases and J lost 4 bases. Germline V gives CDR1 MNHEY, CDR2 SVGEGT. This CDR3 contains 15 residues. CDR3 in amino acids: CASSTRQGSADTQYF. The DNA of the CDR3 is TGTGCCAGCAGCACGAGACAGGGGAGCGCAGATACGCAGTATTTT.

This clonotype was observed many times. The chain links TRBV7-9 to TRBJ1-2, with TRBD1 matching over 8 bases. The CDR3 contains 15 residues. The germline V gene has CDR1 SEHNR and CDR2 FQNEAQ (reference sequence). The V and J ends lost 7 bases and 2 bases, in that order; junction bases with no gene match: 9. The CDR3 reads CASTPPGTGNYGYTF. CDR3 bases: TGTGCCAGCACCCCACCCGGGACAGGAAACTATGGCTACACCTTC.

This clonotype was counted a few times. The gene calls are TRBV7-9 and TRBJ2-7; the match to TRBD2 covers 7 bases. V lost 5 bases, J lost 8 bases, and 21 bases stayed unmatched. The germline V gene encodes CDR1 SEHNR and CDR2 FQNEAQ (reference sequence). This CDR3 has 17 amino acids. The CDR3, as DNA: TGTGCCAGCAGCGGTGCCTCCTCGACTAGCTCATTTATAAAGCAGTACTTC. This sequence encodes CASSGASSTSSFIKQYF.

The chain recombines TRBV5-6 with TRBJ2-3, with 7 positions matching TRBD1. After removal of 5 bases from V and 2 bases from J, the junction contained 8 bases not matched to a gene. There are 15 residues in the CDR3. Germline V gives CDR1 SGHDT, CDR2 YYEEEE. The CDR3 sequence is CASSFPGQPTDTQYF. The CDR3 DNA follows: TGTGCCAGCAGTTTTCCGGGACAGCCCACAGATACGCAGTATTTT.

Ten or more counts support this clonotype. The V gene is TRBV4-3, the J gene TRBJ2-3, with a tentative D call TRBD2 (5 bases). Germline V gene sequence: CDR1 LGHNA, CDR2 YSLEER. CDR3 length: 15 residues. V shed 0 bases and J shed 6 bases, with 13 bases lying between them. The CDR3 DNA reads as TGCGCCAGCAGCCAAGAGGACTGGCCCGTGGATACGCAGTATTTT. This codes for CASSQEDWPVDTQYF.

This clonotype was observed a handful of times. CDR3 DNA: TGTGCCAGCAGCCAGCAGGGAAAGTACACCGGGGAGCTGTTTTTT. It is translated as CASSQQGKYTGELFF. The V gene is TRBV3-1, the J gene TRBJ2-2, with a weak D call TRBD1 (5 bases). This CDR3 contains 15 residues. Germline V lookup: CDR1 LGHDT, CDR2 YNNKEL (reference sequence). Trimming removed 3 bases at V and 3 bases at J, with 11 bases between.